This T cell receptor (beta chain) was sequenced for a study of OX40 agonist ivuxolimab in advanced cancers. Study summary: Ivuxolimab, an antibody acting as an agonist of OX40 (CD134), was used to treat patients.

Germline values: CDR1 SGHVS, CDR2 FQNEAQ. The CDR3 is 13 amino acids. V lost 3 bases and J 8 bases, leaving 11 bases between the germline ends. Profiling relied on immunoSEQ multiplex PCR, and the TCRdb table lists in-frame clones only, not all of them. Of under 15,000 clones in the sample, about 81% are singletons; the top ten hold over 12%. V is TRBV7-8 and J is TRBJ2-1; D might be TRBD2 (6 bases). The source of this sequence is an adult with an advanced solid tumor such as melanoma, head and neck, liver or kidney cancer. The sequencing here drew on CD4+ or CD8+ T cells sorted from blood, taken in a trial of the OX40 agonist ivuxolimab. The CDR3 spells CASSLGGNDEQFF. The CDR3 region has the DNA TGTGCCAGCAGCTTGGGGGGAAACGATGAGCAGTTCTTC.